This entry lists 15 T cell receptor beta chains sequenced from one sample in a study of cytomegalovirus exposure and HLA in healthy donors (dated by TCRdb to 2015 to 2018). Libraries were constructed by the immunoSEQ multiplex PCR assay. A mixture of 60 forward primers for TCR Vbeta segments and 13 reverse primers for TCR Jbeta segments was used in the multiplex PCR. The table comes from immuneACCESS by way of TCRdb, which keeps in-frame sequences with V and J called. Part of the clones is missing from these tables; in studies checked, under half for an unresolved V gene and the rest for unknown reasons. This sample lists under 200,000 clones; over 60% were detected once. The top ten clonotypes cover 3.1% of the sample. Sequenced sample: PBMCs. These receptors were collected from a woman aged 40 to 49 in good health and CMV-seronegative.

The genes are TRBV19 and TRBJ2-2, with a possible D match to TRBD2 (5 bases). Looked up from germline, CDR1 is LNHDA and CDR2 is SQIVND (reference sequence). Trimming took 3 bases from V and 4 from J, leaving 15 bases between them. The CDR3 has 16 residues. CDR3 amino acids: CASSMSPGYGTGELFF. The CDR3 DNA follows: TGTGCCAGTAGTATGTCCCCGGGGTATGGCACCGGGGAGCTGTTTTTT.

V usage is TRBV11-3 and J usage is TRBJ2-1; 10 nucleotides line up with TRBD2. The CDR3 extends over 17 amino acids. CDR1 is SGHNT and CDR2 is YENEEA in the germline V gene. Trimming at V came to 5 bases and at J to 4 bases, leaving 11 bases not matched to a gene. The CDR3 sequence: CASSLRSGGAFYNEQFF. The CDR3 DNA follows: TGTGCCAGCAGCCTAAGGAGCGGGGGGGCTTTTTACAATGAGCAGTTCTTC.

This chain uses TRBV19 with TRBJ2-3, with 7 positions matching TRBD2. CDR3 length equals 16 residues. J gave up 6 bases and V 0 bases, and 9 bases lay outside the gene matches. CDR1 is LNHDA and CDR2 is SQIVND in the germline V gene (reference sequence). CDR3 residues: CASSIDRGRAGDTQYF. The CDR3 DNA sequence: TGTGCCAGTAGTATAGATCGTGGAAGAGCGGGGGATACGCAGTATTTT.

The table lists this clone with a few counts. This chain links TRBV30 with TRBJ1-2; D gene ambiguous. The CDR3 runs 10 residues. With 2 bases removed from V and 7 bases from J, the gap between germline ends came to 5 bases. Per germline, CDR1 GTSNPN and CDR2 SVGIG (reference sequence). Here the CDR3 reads CAWSRGGYTF. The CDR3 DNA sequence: TGTGCCTGGAGTCGGGGTGGCTACACCTTC.

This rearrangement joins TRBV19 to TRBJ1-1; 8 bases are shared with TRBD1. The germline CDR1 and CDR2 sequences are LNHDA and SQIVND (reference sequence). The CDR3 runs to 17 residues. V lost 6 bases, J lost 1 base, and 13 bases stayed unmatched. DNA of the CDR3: TGTGCCAGTAGCCAAGGATGGCAGGGGGCGACGAACACTGAAGCTTTCTTT. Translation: CASSQGWQGATNTEAFF.

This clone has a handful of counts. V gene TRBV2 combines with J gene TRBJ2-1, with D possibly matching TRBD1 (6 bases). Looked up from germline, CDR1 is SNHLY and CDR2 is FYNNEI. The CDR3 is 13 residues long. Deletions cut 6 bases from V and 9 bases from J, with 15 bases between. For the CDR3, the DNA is TGTGCCAGCAGCGCACAGGGTTCAAGTGAGCAGTTCTTC. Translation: CASSAQGSSEQFF.

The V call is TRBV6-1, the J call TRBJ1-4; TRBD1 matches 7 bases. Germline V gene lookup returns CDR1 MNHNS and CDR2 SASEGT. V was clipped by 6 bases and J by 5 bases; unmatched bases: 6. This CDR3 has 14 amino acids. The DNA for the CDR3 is TGTGCCAGCAGGATGACAGGGACCAATGAAAAACTGTTTTTT. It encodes CASRMTGTNEKLFF.

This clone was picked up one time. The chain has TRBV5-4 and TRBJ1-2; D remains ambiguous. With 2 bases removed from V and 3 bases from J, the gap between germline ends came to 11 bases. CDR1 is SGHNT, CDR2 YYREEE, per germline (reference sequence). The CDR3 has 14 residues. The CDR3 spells CASSLSGWDYGYTF. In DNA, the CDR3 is TGTGCCAGCAGCTTATCCGGGTGGGACTATGGCTACACCTTC.

CDR3 bases: TGTGCCAGCAGTTACGGGGACAATCTAAAAGGAAACACCATATATTTT. Protein product: CASSYGDNLKGNTIYF. The rearrangement uses TRBV6-6 and TRBJ1-3; the D gene is possibly TRBD1 (6 bases). Trimming removed 2 bases at V and 4 bases at J, with 15 bases between. Germline V lookup: CDR1 MNHNY, CDR2 SVGAGI (reference sequence). The CDR3 has 16 residues.

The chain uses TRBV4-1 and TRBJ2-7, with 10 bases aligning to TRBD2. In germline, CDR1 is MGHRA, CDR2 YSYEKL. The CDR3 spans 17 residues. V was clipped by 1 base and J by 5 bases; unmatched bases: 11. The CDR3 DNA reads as TGCGCCAGCAGCCAAGGATTAGCGGGGGGCCAGGGGAACGAGCAGTACTTC. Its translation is CASSQGLAGGQGNEQYF.

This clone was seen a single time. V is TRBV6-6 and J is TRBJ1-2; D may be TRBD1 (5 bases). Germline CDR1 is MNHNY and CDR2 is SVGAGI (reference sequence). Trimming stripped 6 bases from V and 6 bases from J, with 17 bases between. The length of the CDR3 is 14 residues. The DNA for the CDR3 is TGTGCCAGCAGCCCTTCAGTCCGGGGGAATGGCTACACCTTC. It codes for CASSPSVRGNGYTF.

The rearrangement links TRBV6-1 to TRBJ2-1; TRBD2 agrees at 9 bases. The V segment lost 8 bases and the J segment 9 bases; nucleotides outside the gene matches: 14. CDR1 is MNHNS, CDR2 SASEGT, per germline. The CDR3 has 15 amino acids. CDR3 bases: TGTGCCAGCGCCGACGTCAGCGGGGGGTATACTGAGCAGTTCTTC. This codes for CASADVSGGYTEQFF.

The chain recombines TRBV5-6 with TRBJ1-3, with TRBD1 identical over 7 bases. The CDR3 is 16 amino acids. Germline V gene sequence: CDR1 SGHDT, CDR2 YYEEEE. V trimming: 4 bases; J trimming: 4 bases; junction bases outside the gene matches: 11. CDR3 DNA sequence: TGTGCCAGCAGCCATCTACAGGGGACGCGCGGAAACACCATATATTTT. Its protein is CASSHLQGTRGNTIYF.

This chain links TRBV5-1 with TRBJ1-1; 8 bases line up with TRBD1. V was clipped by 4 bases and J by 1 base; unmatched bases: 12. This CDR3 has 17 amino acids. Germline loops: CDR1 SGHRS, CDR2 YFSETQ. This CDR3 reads CASSPHRQGPTNTEAFF. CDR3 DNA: TGCGCCAGCAGCCCACACAGACAGGGGCCGACGAACACTGAAGCTTTCTTT.

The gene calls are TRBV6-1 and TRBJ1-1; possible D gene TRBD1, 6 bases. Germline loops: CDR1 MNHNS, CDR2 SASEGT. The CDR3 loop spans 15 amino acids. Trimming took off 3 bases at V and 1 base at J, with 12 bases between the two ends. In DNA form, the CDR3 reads TGTGCCAGCAGTGATGTCGGACAGACGAACACTGAAGCTTTCTTT. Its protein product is CASSDVGQTNTEAFF.